The present T cell receptor beta chain was sequenced within a study of T cell changes during pregnancy in multiple sclerosis. Sequenced by immunoSEQ multiplex PCR; TCRdb stores in-frame clones only, minus some. The repertoire holds around 61,000 clones, with around nine tenths as singletons. This CDR3 is 12 amino acids long. Trimming removed 5 bases at V and 4 bases at J, with 8 bases between. Germline V gene lookup returns CDR1 SEHNR and CDR2 FQNEAQ (reference sequence). This clone was found a few times. This chain links TRBV7-9 with TRBJ1-1; D remains ambiguous. This TCR came from a female donor in good health, enrolled as a control in a pregnancy study. Sequencing used peripheral blood, obtained in the third trimester of pregnancy. The CDR3 DNA reads TGTGCCAGCAGCCCCCGGGGCACTGAAGCTTTCTTT. Protein product: CASSPRGTEAFF.